The 11 T cell receptor beta chains below were found in one sample sequenced in a study of cytomegalovirus exposure and HLA in healthy donors. The PCR used 60 Vbeta and 13 Jbeta primers. Clones were sequenced by immunoSEQ multiplex PCR, and TCRdb holds only the in-frame ones, with some missing. This table has around 190,000 clones, about 81% appearing once. The sample consisted of PBMCs. All receptors derive from a man aged 25 to 45 in good health and CMV-seropositive.

The chain links TRBV29-1 to TRBJ2-1; TRBD2 matches at 9 bases. Germline CDR1 SQVTM, CDR2 ANQGSEA. The CDR3 is made up of 14 amino acids. V shed 4 bases and J 5 bases; nucleotides not matched to a gene: 6. CDR3 nucleotide sequence: TGCAGCGTTGGGAGCAGACTAGCGGACAATGAGCAGTTCTTC. Its translation is CSVGSRLADNEQFF.

The sample holds a few counts of this clone. The chain uses TRBV27 and TRBJ2-5; 11 bases agree with TRBD2. The V gene end was trimmed by 5 bases and the J gene end by 4 bases; junction bases not matched to a gene: 6. The germline gives CDR1 MNHEY, CDR2 SMNVEV (reference sequence). The CDR3 has 15 residues. DNA of the CDR3: TGTGCCAGCAGTCCGGGGACTAGCGGAGCAGAGACCCAGTACTTC. Encoded protein: CASSPGTSGAETQYF.

V is TRBV2 and J is TRBJ2-7, with TRBD1 identical over 8 bases. The CDR3 sequence is 13 residues long. V lost 5 bases and J lost 9; bases outside the gene matches: 9. Germline lookup yields CDR1 SNHLY and CDR2 FYNNEI. The CDR3 DNA reads as TGTGCCAGCAGTCATGAGGACAGGGCGGTGCAGTACTTC. Translating it yields CASSHEDRAVQYF.

J is TRBJ2-5 and V is TRBV28, with D possibly matching TRBD1 (5 bases). Trimming pared 6 bases from V and 4 bases from J, leaving 9 bases between. Germline CDR1 and CDR2: MDHEN and SYDVKM. The CDR3 contains 12 residues. CDR3 in DNA: TGTGCCAGCAGCAGGGTGCGAGAGACCCAGTACTTC. Protein: CASSRVRETQYF.

This chain uses TRBV7-2 with TRBJ2-3; 8 nucleotides match TRBD1. The CDR3 runs 17 residues. Trimming took 5 bases from V and 6 from J; bases not matched to a gene: 16. Looked up from germline, CDR1 is SGHTA and CDR2 is FQGNSA. CDR3 in amino acids: CASSPTLSSTGVDTQYF. CDR3 bases: TGTGCCAGCAGCCCAACTCTGTCCTCGACAGGGGTGGATACGCAGTATTTT.

The V call is TRBV2, the J call TRBJ1-5; D gene uncertain. CDR3 length: 13 residues. Germline loops: CDR1 SNHLY, CDR2 FYNNEI. With 4 bases removed from V and 6 bases from J, the gap between germline ends came to 10 bases. CDR3: CASSAWRGQPQHF. Written as DNA, the CDR3 is TGTGCCAGCAGTGCCTGGCGGGGTCAGCCCCAGCATTTT.

This chain uses TRBV5-1 with TRBJ2-2; 8 nucleotides align to TRBD1. This CDR3 is 15 amino acids long. Germline lookup yields CDR1 SGHRS and CDR2 YFSETQ. Losses at the gene ends were 1 base for V and 4 bases for J; bases not matched to a gene: 3. The CDR3 protein is CASSLIGQGTGELFF. CDR3 in DNA: TGCGCCAGCAGCTTGATCGGACAGGGCACCGGGGAGCTGTTTTTT.

The chain combines TRBV7-2 with TRBJ1-1; the D is unclear. Trimming pared 6 bases from V and 1 base from J, leaving 9 bases between. The CDR3 runs to 13 residues. Germline V gives CDR1 SGHTA, CDR2 FQGNSA. The CDR3 is CASSIQANTEAFF. CDR3 DNA sequence: TGTGCCAGCAGTATTCAGGCGAACACTGAAGCTTTCTTT.

The rearrangement links TRBV18 to TRBJ2-1; D is unclear. This CDR3 is 15 amino acids long. The germline V gene has CDR1 KGHSH and CDR2 LQKENI. Trimming left V 0 bases short and J 12 bases short, with 18 bases between. The CDR3 here is CASSPPGVTQFVQFF. In DNA, the CDR3 is TGTGCCAGCTCACCACCAGGAGTTACCCAATTTGTGCAGTTCTTC.

This clone was seen once. This chain's CDR3 is CASRDTGGSPLHF. Here the CDR3 DNA reads TGTGCCAGCAGGGACACAGGGGGTTCACCCCTCCACTTT. The chain has TRBV27 and TRBJ1-6; 8 bases agree with TRBD1. Trimming took 6 bases from V and 9 from J; bases not matched to a gene: 4. From germline, CDR1 is MNHEY and CDR2 SMNVEV (reference sequence). CDR3 length: 13 residues.

The V call is TRBV18, the J call TRBJ2-3; D is unresolved. Trimming removed 0 bases at V and 1 base at J, with 2 bases between. CDR3 length equals 13 residues. Germline-derived CDR1 and CDR2 are KGHSH and LQKENI. The CDR3 region has the DNA TGTGCCAGCTCACCACCCGGCACAGATACGCAGTATTTT. It translates to CASSPPGTDTQYF.